Below, one T cell receptor beta chain is given with its context. PCR was performed using 60 Vbeta and 13 Jbeta primers. TCRdb's table, derived via immunoSEQ multiplex PCR, lists solely in-frame clones and lacks some. The data contain some 220,000 clones, 78% of them singletons. The sample comes from a study of cytomegalovirus exposure and HLA in healthy donors. Study background: Roughly 180 million T cells yielded 120 million or so unique TCR beta sequences, as an earlier analysis found.

Germline V gene lookup returns CDR1 MNHEY and CDR2 SMNVEV (reference sequence). The CDR3 consists of 14 residues. Unmatched junction bases numbered 11, after V lost 6 bases and J lost 8 bases. This sequence was found in a boy between 10 and 17 years old in good health and CMV-seronegative. The rearrangement uses TRBV27 and TRBJ1-2; 8 bases agree with TRBD1. Sequencing was carried out using PBMCs. CDR3 protein: CASRLADRVGGYTF. CDR3 DNA: TGTGCCAGCAGACTCGCGGACAGGGTGGGAGGCTACACCTTC.